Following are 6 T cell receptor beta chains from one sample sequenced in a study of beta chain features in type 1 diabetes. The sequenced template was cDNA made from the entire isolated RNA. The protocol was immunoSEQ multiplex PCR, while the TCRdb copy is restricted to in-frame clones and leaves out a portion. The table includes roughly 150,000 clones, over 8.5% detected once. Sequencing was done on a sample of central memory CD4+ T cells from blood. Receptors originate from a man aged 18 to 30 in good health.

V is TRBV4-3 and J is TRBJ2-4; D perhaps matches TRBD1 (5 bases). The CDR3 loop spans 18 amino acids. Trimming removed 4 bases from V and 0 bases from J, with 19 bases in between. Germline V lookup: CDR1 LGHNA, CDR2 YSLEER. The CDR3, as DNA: TGCGCCAGCAGCCCGCAGCTTGACAGTCACTTAGCCAAAAACATTCAGTACTTC. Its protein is CASSPQLDSHLAKNIQYF.

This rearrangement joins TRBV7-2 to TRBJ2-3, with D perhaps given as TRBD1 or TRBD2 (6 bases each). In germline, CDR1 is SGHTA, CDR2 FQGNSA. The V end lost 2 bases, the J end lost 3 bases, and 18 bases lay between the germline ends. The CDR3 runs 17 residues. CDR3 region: CASSLSRRGGGTDTQYF. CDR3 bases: TGTGCCAGCAGCTTATCTCGGCGCGGAGGGGGGACAGATACGCAGTATTTT.

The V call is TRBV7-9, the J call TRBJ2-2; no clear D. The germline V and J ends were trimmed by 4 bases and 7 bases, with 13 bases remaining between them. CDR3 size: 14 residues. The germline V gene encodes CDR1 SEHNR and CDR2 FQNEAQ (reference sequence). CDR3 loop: CASSWETLGGELFF. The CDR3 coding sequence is TGTGCCAGCAGCTGGGAAACTTTGGGCGGGGAGCTGTTTTTT. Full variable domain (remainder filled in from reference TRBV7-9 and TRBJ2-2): DTGVSQNPRHKITKRGQNVTFRCDPISEHNRLYWYRQTLGQGPEFLTYFQNEAQLEKSRLLSDRFSAERPKGSFSTLEIQRTEQGDSAMYLCASSWETLGGELFFGEGSRLTVL.

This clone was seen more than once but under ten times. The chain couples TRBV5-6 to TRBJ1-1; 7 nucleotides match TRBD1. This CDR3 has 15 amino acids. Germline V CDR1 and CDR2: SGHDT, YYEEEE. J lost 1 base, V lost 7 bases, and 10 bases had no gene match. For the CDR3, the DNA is TGTGCCAGCTCCACCCCGAGACAGGGGAACACTGAAGCTTTCTTT. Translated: CASSTPRQGNTEAFF.

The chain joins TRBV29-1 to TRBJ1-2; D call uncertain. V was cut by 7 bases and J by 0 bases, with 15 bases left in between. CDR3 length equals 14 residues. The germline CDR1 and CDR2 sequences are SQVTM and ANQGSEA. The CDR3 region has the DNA TGCAGCGCCAATACGGCAGGACCTAACTATGGCTACACCTTC. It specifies CSANTAGPNYGYTF.

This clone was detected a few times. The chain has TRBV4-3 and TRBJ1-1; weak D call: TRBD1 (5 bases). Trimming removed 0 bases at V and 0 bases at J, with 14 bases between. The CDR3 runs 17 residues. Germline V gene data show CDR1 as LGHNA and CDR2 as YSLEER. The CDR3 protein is CASSQDIDRGLNTEAFF. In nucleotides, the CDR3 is TGCGCCAGCAGCCAAGACATAGACAGAGGACTGAACACTGAAGCTTTCTTT.